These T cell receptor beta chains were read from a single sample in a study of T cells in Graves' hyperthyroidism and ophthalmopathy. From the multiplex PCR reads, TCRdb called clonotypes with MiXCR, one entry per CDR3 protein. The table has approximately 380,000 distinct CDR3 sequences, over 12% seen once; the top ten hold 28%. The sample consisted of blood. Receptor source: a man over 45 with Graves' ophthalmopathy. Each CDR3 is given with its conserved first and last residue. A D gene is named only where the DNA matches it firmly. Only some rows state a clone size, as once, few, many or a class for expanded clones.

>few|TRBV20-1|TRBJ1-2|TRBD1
TGCAGTGGGCCCGAGGACAGGGGCTATGGCTACACCTTC
CSGPEDRGYGYTF
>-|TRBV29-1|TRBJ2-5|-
TGCAGCGTAAACGGGGCGGAGGGAGGATTAGAGACCCAGTACTTC
CSVNGAEGGLETQYF
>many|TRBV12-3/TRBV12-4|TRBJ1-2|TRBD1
TGTGCCAGCAGTCCCCGGACAGGAAACTATGGCTACACCTTC
CASSPRTGNYGYTF
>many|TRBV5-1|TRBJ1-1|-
TGCGCCAGCAGCTTGGATCTGTCTGAAGCTTTCTTT
CASSLDLSEAFF
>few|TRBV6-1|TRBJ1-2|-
TGTGCCAGCAGTCGTCAAGGACTTGTGGGGGGCTACACCTTC
CASSRQGLVGGYTF
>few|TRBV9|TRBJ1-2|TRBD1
TGTGCCAGCAGCCTCCGTGGACAGGGCACATATGGCTACACCTTC
CASSLRGQGTYGYTF
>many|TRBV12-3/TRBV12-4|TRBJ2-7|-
TGTGCCAGCAGTTTTTACGCGGACGGAGACTACGAGCAGTACTTC
CASSFYADGDYEQYF
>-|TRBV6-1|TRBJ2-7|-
TGTGCCAGCAGTTCCGCCCGGGTTAACGAGCAGTACTTC
CASSSARVNEQYF
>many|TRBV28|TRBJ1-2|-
TGTGCCAGCAGCCGTACACGACAGGCCAATAACTATGGCTACACCTTC
CASSRTRQANNYGYTF
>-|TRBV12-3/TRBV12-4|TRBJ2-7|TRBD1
TGTGCCAGCAGTTTAACCAGGGGGTCCTACGAGCAGTACTTC
CASSLTRGSYEQYF
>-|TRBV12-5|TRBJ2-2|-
TGTGCTAGTGGTTTGGTACCGGCCCCTTGGGGCACCGGGGAGCTGTTTTTT
CASGLVPAPWGTGELFF
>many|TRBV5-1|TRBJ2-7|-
TGCGCCAGCAGCTTGGTTGGGTTAATTTACGAGCAGTACTTC
CASSLVGLIYEQYF
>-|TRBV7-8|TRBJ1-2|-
TGTGCCAGCAGCTTAGGGCAGGGCCGCTATGGCTACACCTTC
CASSLGQGRYGYTF
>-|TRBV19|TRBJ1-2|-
TGTGCCAGTAGTCCCGGGACGGCCCATGGCTACACCTTC
CASSPGTAHGYTF
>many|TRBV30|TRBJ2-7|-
TGTGCCTGGAGTTTACTGTCCGGGACCGAGCAGTACTTC
CAWSLLSGTEQYF
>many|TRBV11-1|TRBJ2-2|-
TGTGCCAGCAGGGCGGAAAGAGTCACGAACACCGGGGAGCTGTTTTTT
CASRAERVTNTGELFF
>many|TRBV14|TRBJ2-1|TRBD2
TGTGCCAGCAGCCAAGATCCCGGGAGGGTCTCCTACAATGAGCAGTTCTTC
CASSQDPGRVSYNEQFF